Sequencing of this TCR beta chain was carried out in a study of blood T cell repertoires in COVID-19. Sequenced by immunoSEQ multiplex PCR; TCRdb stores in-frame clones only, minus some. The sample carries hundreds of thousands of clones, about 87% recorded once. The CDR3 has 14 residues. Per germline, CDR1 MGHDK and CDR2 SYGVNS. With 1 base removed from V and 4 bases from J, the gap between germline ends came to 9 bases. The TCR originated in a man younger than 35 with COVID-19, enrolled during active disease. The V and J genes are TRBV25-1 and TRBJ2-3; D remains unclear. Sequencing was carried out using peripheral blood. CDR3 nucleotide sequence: TGTGCCAGCAGTGAATCCGGTTCCGCAGATACGCAGTATTTT. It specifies CASSESGSADTQYF.